This TCR beta chain originates from a study of OX40 agonist ivuxolimab in advanced cancers. On the study more broadly: Given to patients was ivuxolimab, an agonistic anti-OX40 (CD134) antibody.

Germline CDR1 reads SEHNR; CDR2 reads FQNEAQ (reference sequence). CDR3 length: 16 residues. V shed 4 bases and J shed 0 bases, with 12 bases lying between them. Sequencing used immunoSEQ multiplex PCR; TCRdb keeps in-frame clones, though not all of them. This table has about 70,000 clones, 80% to 90% appearing once. Autoimmune disease history or systemic immunosuppression was exclusionary. The source was CD4+ or CD8+ T cells sorted from blood, collected in a trial of the OX40 agonist ivuxolimab. This chain joins TRBV7-9 and TRBJ1-4; D gene uncertain. The receptor was derived from an adult with an advanced solid tumor such as melanoma, head and neck, liver or kidney cancer. This chain's CDR3 is CASSSQVTTTNEKLFF. The CDR3 region has the DNA TGTGCCAGCAGCTCACAAGTTACCACAACTAATGAAAAACTGTTTTTT.